Each of the 30 T cell receptor beta chains below was sequenced from the same sample in a study of OX40 agonist ivuxolimab in advanced cancers. The library was prepared using the immunoSEQ multiplex PCR assay. TCRdb re-hosts the immuneACCESS table, in-frame sequences only. Its copies lack some clones; in the studies checked, an unresolved V gene accounts for under half of them, and the cause for the rest is not known. The sample table records about 99,000 clones; 94% of these occur just once. The leading ten clones occupy less than 0.2% of the sample. Sequencing was performed on CD4+ or CD8+ T cells sorted from blood, taken in a trial of the OX40 agonist ivuxolimab. The source of these receptors is an adult with an advanced solid tumor such as melanoma, head and neck, liver or kidney cancer.

The chain recombines TRBV11-2 with TRBJ2-4; D perhaps matches TRBD2 (5 bases). The CDR3 totals 13 residues. V gave up 2 bases and J gave up 8 bases, with 10 bases separating them. Germline loops: CDR1 SGHAT, CDR2 FQNNGV. The CDR3: CASSLLGVHIQYF. The CDR3 bases are TGTGCCAGCAGCTTACTCGGGGTACACATTCAGTACTTC.

J is TRBJ1-1 and V is TRBV6-6; D gene unclear. Germline lookup yields CDR1 MNHNY and CDR2 SVGAGI (reference sequence). The CDR3 totals 13 residues. V gave up 5 bases and J gave up 2 bases, with 9 bases separating them. As DNA, the CDR3 is TGTGCCAGCAGTACCGCGCATAACACTGAAGCTTTCTTT. Amino acid sequence: CASSTAHNTEAFF.

The chain has TRBV19 and TRBJ2-5; D is undetermined. Looked up from germline, CDR1 is LNHDA and CDR2 is SQIVND (reference sequence). V lost 6 bases and J lost 4, with 12 bases in between. The CDR3 has 13 amino acids. CDR3: CASSPAGLETQYF. DNA for the CDR3: TGTGCCAGTAGCCCGGCAGGCCTAGAGACCCAGTACTTC.

The chain is built from TRBV9 and TRBJ2-5; 12 bases agree with TRBD2. Germline V gene lookup returns CDR1 SGDLS and CDR2 YYNGEE. This CDR3 has 16 amino acids. V was clipped by 4 bases and J by 0 bases; unmatched bases: 4. The CDR3 protein is CASSLGTSGYQETQYF. Written as DNA, the CDR3 is TGTGCCAGCAGCCTGGGGACTAGCGGGTACCAAGAGACCCAGTACTTC.

The chain uses TRBV12-5 and TRBJ2-5; D is perhaps TRBD1 (6 bases). Germline CDR1 reads LGHNT; CDR2 reads FRNRAP. The length of the CDR3 is 13 residues. Trimming shortened V by 5 bases and J by 4 bases, and 11 bases separated the two germline ends. CDR3 region: CASGPRQVETQYF. CDR3 sequence (DNA): TGTGCTAGTGGTCCTCGACAGGTAGAGACCCAGTACTTC.

This chain connects TRBV11-3 to TRBJ2-7; D may match TRBD1 or TRBD2 (5 bases each). CDR1 is SGHNT, CDR2 YENEEA, per germline. The V gene lost 6 bases and the J gene lost 6 bases, with 18 bases spanning the gap. CDR3 size: 14 residues. CDR3 in DNA: TGTGCCAGCAGTCCGGGACGTCAGGCCTTCGAGCAGTACTTC. Translation gives CASSPGRQAFEQYF.

The chain's CDR3 is CASSPASGEQYF. In DNA form, the CDR3 reads TGTGCCAGCAGCCCCGCCAGTGGCGAGCAGTACTTC. The gene calls are TRBV5-6 and TRBJ2-7, with D unresolved. Germline V lookup: CDR1 SGHDT, CDR2 YYEEEE. The V end lost 4 bases, the J end lost 6 bases, and 11 bases lay between the germline ends. This CDR3 has 12 amino acids.

The chain joins TRBV18 to TRBJ1-4; D call uncertain. V lost 3 bases and J lost 4, with 9 bases in between. Germline V gives CDR1 KGHSH, CDR2 LQKENI. The CDR3 length is 14 residues. CDR3 sequence reads: CASSPFRNNEKLFF. The CDR3 DNA is TGTGCCAGCTCACCTTTTAGGAATAATGAAAAACTGTTTTTT.

V usage is TRBV7-2 and J usage is TRBJ2-1, with 7 bases that match TRBD1. Germline values: CDR1 SGHTA, CDR2 FQGNSA. V shed 4 bases, J shed 4 bases, and the junction held 7 bases outside the gene matches. This CDR3 has 15 amino acids. The CDR3 is CASSSDRALYNEQFF. The DNA for the CDR3 is TGTGCCAGCAGCTCAGACAGGGCCCTGTACAATGAGCAGTTCTTC.

The gene calls are TRBV7-7 and TRBJ2-1; 9 bases align to TRBD1. Germline CDR1 is SSHAT and CDR2 is FNYEAQ (reference sequence). The CDR3 loop spans 15 amino acids. The V and J ends lost 5 bases and 6 bases, in that order; junction bases with no gene match: 8. The CDR3 DNA reads as TGTGCCAGCAGCCCCGGGACAGGGTTTTCCAATGAGCAGTTCTTC. This translates into CASSPGTGFSNEQFF.

V usage is TRBV10-3 and J usage is TRBJ1-1; a weak D match, TRBD1 (6 bases). The CDR3 is 14 amino acids. V was pared by 8 bases and J by 1 base, with 14 bases between. The germline V gene has CDR1 ENHRY and CDR2 SYGVKD. The CDR3 reads CAIGEPTGNTEAFF. Here the CDR3 DNA reads TGTGCCATCGGAGAACCGACAGGGAACACTGAAGCTTTCTTT.

V usage is TRBV28 and J usage is TRBJ2-7; TRBD2 matches 8 bases. V shed 6 bases and J 0 bases; nucleotides not matched to a gene: 16. The germline V gene has CDR1 MDHEN and CDR2 SYDVKM. This CDR3 spans 18 amino acids. Here the CDR3 reads CASRLGGLGTLSSYEQYF. The CDR3 DNA follows: TGTGCCAGCAGACTTGGGGGACTAGGGACCTTAAGCTCCTACGAGCAGTACTTC.

This rearrangement joins TRBV5-1 to TRBJ2-1; 7 positions agree with TRBD2. V was pared by 1 base and J by 2 bases, with 6 bases of the junction left unmatched. The CDR3 consists of 16 residues. Germline-derived CDR1 and CDR2 are SGHRS and YFSETQ. CDR3 DNA: TGCGCCAGCAGCTTGCCCGGGGGGAGAACCTACAATGAGCAGTTCTTC. As protein: CASSLPGGRTYNEQFF.

The V call is TRBV4-3, the J call TRBJ1-5; no clear D gene. V dropped 0 bases and J dropped 6 bases, with 12 bases sitting between them. CDR3 size: 15 residues. Germline CDR1 is LGHNA and CDR2 is YSLEER. The CDR3 region has the DNA TGCGCCAGCAGCCAAGATAGGGCAGTCGGTCAGCCCCAGCATTTT. It codes for CASSQDRAVGQPQHF.

CDR3 protein: CATSRARAGPDTDTQYF. CDR3 nucleotide sequence: TGTGCCACCAGCAGAGCTAGGGCGGGGCCAGACACAGATACGCAGTATTTT. The chain has TRBV15 and TRBJ2-3, with D possibly being TRBD2 (6 bases). Germline V gives CDR1 LNHNV, CDR2 YYDKDF (reference sequence). The CDR3 runs 17 residues. Between the trimmed V and J ends, which lost 1 base and 2 bases, there was a span of 16 bases.

The chain links TRBV11-1 to TRBJ2-2, with D perhaps matching TRBD1 (5 bases). Germline V gene data show CDR1 as SGHAT and CDR2 as FQDESV (reference sequence). V dropped 4 bases and J dropped 4 bases, with 19 bases sitting between them. The CDR3 has 17 residues. The CDR3 loop reads CASSWGRRQGSTGELFF. The CDR3 DNA reads TGTGCCAGCAGCTGGGGCCGGCGGCAGGGAAGCACCGGGGAGCTGTTTTTT. Full variable domain (remainder filled in from reference TRBV11-1 and TRBJ2-2): EAEVAQSPRYKITEKSQAVAFWCDPISGHATLYWYRQILGQGPELLVQFQDESVVDDSQLPKDRFSAERLKGVDSTLKIQPAELGDSAMYLCASSWGRRQGSTGELFFGEGSRLTVL.

The chain links TRBV28 to TRBJ2-2; TRBD1 might be the D (5 bases). Germline V CDR1 and CDR2: MDHEN, SYDVKM. The germline V and J ends were trimmed by 3 bases and 6 bases, with 14 bases remaining between them. This CDR3 comprises 15 residues. This chain's CDR3 is CASSLGQGGAGELFF. The CDR3 DNA sequence: TGTGCCAGCAGTTTGGGGCAGGGTGGAGCCGGGGAGCTGTTTTTT.

This chain links TRBV6-5 with TRBJ2-7; D possibly corresponds to TRBD1 (5 bases). Germline CDR1 MNHEY, CDR2 SVGAGI. This CDR3 comprises 12 residues. V was pared by 8 bases and J by 2 bases, with 10 bases between. CDR3 in DNA: TGTGCCAGCGGGGCAGGTCCCTACGAGCAGTACTTC. Protein: CASGAGPYEQYF.

This chain joins TRBV5-4 and TRBJ2-7, with TRBD2 matching 11 bases. Trimming took 4 bases from V and 4 from J; bases not matched to a gene: 10. From germline, CDR1 is SGHNT and CDR2 YYREEE (reference sequence). CDR3 size: 16 residues. CDR3: CASSAGLAELTYEQYF. The DNA for the CDR3 is TGTGCCAGCAGCGCGGGACTAGCGGAGTTGACTTACGAGCAGTACTTC.

This chain's CDR3 is CASSYSRGTGQETQYF. The CDR3 coding sequence is TGTGCCAGCAGTTACTCGAGGGGTACGGGCCAAGAGACCCAGTACTTC. J is TRBJ2-5 and V is TRBV6-6, with D possibly being TRBD1 or TRBD2 (5 bases each). Germline V gives CDR1 MNHNY, CDR2 SVGAGI (reference sequence). The CDR3 runs to 16 residues. Between the trimmed V and J ends, which lost 0 bases and 1 base, there was a span of 12 bases.

The rearrangement joins TRBV6-6 to TRBJ1-4; 7 bases are shared with TRBD1. V was pared by 5 bases and J by 4 bases, with 10 bases of the junction left unmatched. Germline V gene sequence: CDR1 MNHNY, CDR2 SVGAGI (reference sequence). The CDR3 is 16 amino acids. The CDR3 sequence: CASSLKGDSYNEKLFF. In nucleotides, the CDR3 is TGTGCCAGCAGTCTCAAAGGGGACAGTTATAATGAAAAACTGTTTTTT.

The CDR3, as DNA: TGTGCCAGTAGTCCGCAGGGGGCAACTAATGAAAAACTGTTTTTT. It translates to CASSPQGATNEKLFF. The rearrangement joins TRBV19 to TRBJ1-4, with 7 bases fitting TRBD1. In germline, CDR1 is LNHDA, CDR2 SQIVND (reference sequence). This CDR3 region has 15 residues. Losses at the gene ends were 5 bases for V and 0 bases for J; bases not matched to a gene: 3.

The genes are TRBV11-2 and TRBJ2-7; TRBD2 matches at 11 bases. The germline CDR1 and CDR2 sequences are SGHAT and FQNNGV. This CDR3 has 18 residues. Losses at the gene ends were 1 base for V and 3 bases for J; bases not matched to a gene: 11. CDR3 in amino acids: CASSLVVGLAGGGYEQYF. CDR3 coding DNA: TGTGCCAGCAGCTTAGTTGTGGGGCTAGCGGGGGGCGGCTACGAGCAGTACTTC.

The V and J genes are TRBV2 and TRBJ1-6; the D is unclear. This CDR3 has 15 amino acids. Germline-derived CDR1 and CDR2 are SNHLY and FYNNEI. Trimming stripped 0 bases from V and 5 bases from J, with 8 bases between. The CDR3 bases are TGTGCCAGCAGTGAAGCGGCAGCTGATAATTCACCCCTCCACTTT. Translation gives CASSEAAADNSPLHF.

Here the CDR3 DNA reads TGTGCCAGCAGCGCCCCCGGTTGGCGAGAAGAGACCCAGTACTTC. It yields the protein CASSAPGWREETQYF. The chain links TRBV7-9 to TRBJ2-5; D remains ambiguous. Trimming left V 5 bases short and J 3 bases short, with 16 bases between. This CDR3 is 15 amino acids long. The germline V gene encodes CDR1 SEHNR and CDR2 FQNEAQ (reference sequence).

The J gene is TRBJ2-3, the V gene TRBV7-3; no reliable D call. The CDR3 sequence is 17 residues long. Germline CDR1 reads SGHTA; CDR2 reads FQGTGA. Trimming took off 5 bases at V and 1 base at J, with 19 bases between the two ends. CDR3 sequence: CASSPRRRSHGTDTQYF. The CDR3, as DNA: TGTGCCAGCAGCCCTAGACGTCGGAGCCACGGCACAGATACGCAGTATTTT. Full variable domain (remainder filled in from reference TRBV7-3 and TRBJ2-3): GAGVSQTPSNKVTEKGKYVELRCDPISGHTALYWYRQSLGQGPEFLIYFQGTGAADDSGLPNDRFFAVRPEGSVSTLKIQRTERGDSAVYLCASSPRRRSHGTDTQYFGPGTRLTVL.

The chain couples TRBV7-9 to TRBJ1-2; weak D call: TRBD1 (5 bases). Per the germline V gene, CDR1 is SEHNR and CDR2 is FQNEAQ (reference sequence). V lost 2 bases and J 3 bases, leaving 10 bases between the germline ends. This CDR3 comprises 14 residues. CDR3 region: CASSLQGPHYGYTF. The CDR3 DNA is TGTGCCAGCAGCTTACAGGGACCACACTATGGCTACACCTTC.

CDR3: CASVGGRAYEQYF. Here the CDR3 DNA reads TGTGCCAGCGTGGGCGGGAGGGCCTACGAGCAGTACTTC. V usage is TRBV6-1 and J usage is TRBJ2-7, with TRBD2 identical over 9 bases. The length of the CDR3 is 13 residues. Germline V gene lookup returns CDR1 MNHNS and CDR2 SASEGT. V gave up 8 bases and J gave up 2 bases; unmatched junction bases: 4.

This clone came up once. V is TRBV27 and J is TRBJ2-1; D might be TRBD2 (5 bases). The length of the CDR3 is 13 residues. Trimming stripped 4 bases from V and 6 bases from J, with 10 bases between. The germline V gene encodes CDR1 MNHEY and CDR2 SMNVEV (reference sequence). CDR3 nucleotide sequence: TGTGCCAGCAGTTACCTCGAGGGCAATGAGCAGTTCTTC. Protein product: CASSYLEGNEQFF.

The chain couples TRBV27 to TRBJ1-1; TRBD1 agrees at 10 bases. V was clipped by 5 bases and J by 6 bases; unmatched bases: 6. The length of the CDR3 is 14 residues. The germline V gene encodes CDR1 MNHEY and CDR2 SMNVEV (reference sequence). DNA of the CDR3: TGTGCCAGCAGTAAGACAGGGGGCCGGGCTGAAGCTTTCTTT. Translating gives CASSKTGGRAEAFF.